In its sample, the clone carrying this T cell receptor (beta chain) was seen a few times. Its antigen is still unknown. This specimen belongs to a study of spatial heterogeneity in lung cancer. A unique molecular identifier was attached to every TCR cDNA molecule. Via MiXCR, TCRdb re-called the 5' RACE reads, giving one row per CDR3 protein. This sample has over 14,000 distinct CDR3 sequences, with roughly 6.6% found just once. This CDR3 is 13 amino acids long. V lost 5 bases and J 7 bases, leaving 14 bases between the germline ends. CDR1 SGHTA and CDR2 FQGNSA come from the germline V gene. Study results and caveats: Tumor mutation counts were tracked by expanded intratumoral alpha and beta TCR counts.

Documented time point: sample taken at primary tumor resection. The sequence came from a male donor with early-stage non-small cell lung cancer. The chain combines TRBV7-2 with TRBJ1-1, with D hard to call. This specimen consisted of lung tumor tissue, obtained at surgery. In DNA form, the CDR3 reads TGTGCCAGCAGCCGGTTGGTTGGCAGTGAAGCTTTCTTT. This codes for CASSRLVGSEAFF. Supplemented by reference TRBV7-2 and TRBJ1-1, the full variable domain reads GAGVSQSPSNKVTEKGKDVELRCDPISGHTALYWYRQSLGQGLEFLIYFQGNSAPDKSGLPSDRFSAERTGGSVSTLTIQRTQQEDSAVYLCASSRLVGSEAFFGQGTRLTVV.